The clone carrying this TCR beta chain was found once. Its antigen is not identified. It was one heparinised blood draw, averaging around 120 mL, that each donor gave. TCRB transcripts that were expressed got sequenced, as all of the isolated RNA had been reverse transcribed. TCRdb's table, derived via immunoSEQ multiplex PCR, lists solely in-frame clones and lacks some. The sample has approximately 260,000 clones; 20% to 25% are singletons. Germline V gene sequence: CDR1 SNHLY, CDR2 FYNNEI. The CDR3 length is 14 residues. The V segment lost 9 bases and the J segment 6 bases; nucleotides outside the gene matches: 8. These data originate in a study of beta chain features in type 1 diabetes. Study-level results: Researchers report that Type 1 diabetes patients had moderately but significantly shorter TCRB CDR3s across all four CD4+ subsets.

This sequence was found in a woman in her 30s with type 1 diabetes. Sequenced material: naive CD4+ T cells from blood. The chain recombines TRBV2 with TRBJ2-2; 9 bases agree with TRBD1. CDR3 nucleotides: TGTGCCAGTGCTGCCGGGACAGGGTCCGGGGAGCTGTTTTTT. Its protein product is CASAAGTGSGELFF. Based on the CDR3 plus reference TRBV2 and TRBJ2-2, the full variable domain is EPEVTQTPSHQVTQMGQEVILRCVPISNHLYFYWYRQILGQKVEFLVSFYNNEISEKSEIFDDQFSVERPDGSNFTLKIRSTKLEDSAMYFCASAAGTGSGELFFGEGSRLTVL.